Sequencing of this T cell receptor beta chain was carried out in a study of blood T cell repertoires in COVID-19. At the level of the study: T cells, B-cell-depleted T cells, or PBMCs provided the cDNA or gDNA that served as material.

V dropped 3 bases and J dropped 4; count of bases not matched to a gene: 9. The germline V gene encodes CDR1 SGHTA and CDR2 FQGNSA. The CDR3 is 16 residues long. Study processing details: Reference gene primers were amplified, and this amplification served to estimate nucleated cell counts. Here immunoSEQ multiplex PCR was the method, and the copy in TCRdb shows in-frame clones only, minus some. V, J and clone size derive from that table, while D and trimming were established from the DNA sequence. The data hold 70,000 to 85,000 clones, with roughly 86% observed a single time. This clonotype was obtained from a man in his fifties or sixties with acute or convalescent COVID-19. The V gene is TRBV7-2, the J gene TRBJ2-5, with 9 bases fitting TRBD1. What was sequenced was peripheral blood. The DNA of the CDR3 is TGTGCCAGCAGCTTTCGGCCGGGACAGGGACCAGAGACCCAGTACTTC. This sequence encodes CASSFRPGQGPETQYF. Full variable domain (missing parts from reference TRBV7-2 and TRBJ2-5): GAGVSQSPSNKVTEKGKDVELRCDPISGHTALYWYRQSLGQGLEFLIYFQGNSAPDKSGLPSDRFSAERTGGSVSTLTIQRTQQEDSAVYLCASSFRPGQGPETQYFGPGTRLLVL.